Below, 4 T cell receptor beta chains from the same sample are listed, as sequenced in a study of breast tumors, draining lymph nodes, adjacent tissues. Samples came from axillary lymph nodes draining the breast cancer. Via MiXCR, TCRdb re-called the multiplex PCR reads, giving one row per CDR3 protein. The table shows around 130,000 distinct CDR3 sequences, with around 20% occurring only once. The sample was axillary lymph node tissue. The receptor set was obtained from a female donor with breast cancer. Some clones in this sample may be carry-over from other donors' samples.

The rearrangement joins TRBV30 to TRBJ2-4, with D possibly TRBD2 on 6 matching bases. Trimming left V 4 bases short and J 3 bases short, with 19 bases between. CDR3 length: 16 residues. Germline V gene lookup returns CDR1 GTSNPN and CDR2 SVGIG (reference sequence). The DNA of the CDR3 is TGTGCCTGGAAGGAGGGGTTGGTATGGGACAAAAACATTCAGTACTTC. Its translation: CAWKEGLVWDKNIQYF.

The J gene is TRBJ2-1, the V gene TRBV4-1; 10 bases match TRBD2. CDR3 length equals 19 residues. Germline V lookup: CDR1 MGHRA, CDR2 YSYEKL. V was clipped by 0 bases and J by 7 bases; unmatched bases: 15. In DNA form, the CDR3 reads TGCGCCAGCAGCCAAGAGGCTAGCGGGAGAATTCAGGGCCAGAATGAGCAGTTCTTC. Its translation: CASSQEASGRIQGQNEQFF.

This clonotype was detected many times. The chain employs TRBV19 and TRBJ1-3; D not certain. Germline CDR1 and CDR2: LNHDA and SQIVND (reference sequence). This CDR3 is built from 15 residues. The V and J ends lost 7 bases and 0 bases respectively, with 13 bases between them. This chain's CDR3 is CASTARRSSGNTIYF. CDR3 nucleotides: TGTGCCAGTACCGCCCGTCGGAGCTCTGGAAACACCATATATTTT.

The chain joins TRBV5-4 to TRBJ2-2; no clear D. Germline V gene data show CDR1 as SGHNT and CDR2 as YYREEE (reference sequence). The V and J ends lost 2 bases and 6 bases respectively, with 11 bases between them. This CDR3 is 14 amino acids long. CDR3 DNA sequence: TGTGCCAGCAGCTTCGATCGAAGGGCCGGGGAGCTGTTTTTT. Protein: CASSFDRRAGELFF.